These 28 T cell receptor beta chains share one sample of origin, sequenced in a study of blood T cell repertoires in COVID-19. Assay used: immunoSEQ multiplex PCR; TCRdb lists only in-frame clones, some missing. The sample lists 200,000 to 250,000 clones, under 95% occurring once. The sample taken for sequencing was peripheral blood. The receptors stem from a young man with acute or convalescent COVID-19.

V and J are TRBV7-8 and TRBJ2-7; 7 nucleotides line up with TRBD2. Germline trimming cut 1 base from V and 3 bases from J; bases unmatched to any gene: 3. Germline-derived CDR1 and CDR2 are SGHVS and FQNEAQ. This CDR3 has 14 residues. Written as DNA, the CDR3 is TGTGCCAGCAGCTTAGGCTCTAGCGGCTACGAGCAGTACTTC. This sequence encodes CASSLGSSGYEQYF.

This clone was detected once. The rearrangement joins TRBV28 to TRBJ1-3, with D unresolved. V was pared by 5 bases and J by 0 bases, with 8 bases between. The CDR3 extends over 14 amino acids. CDR1 and CDR2 (germline): MDHEN, SYDVKM. The CDR3 nucleotides read TGTGCCAGCAGTCCCGGGAGCTCTGGAAACACCATATATTTT. This sequence encodes CASSPGSSGNTIYF. The variable domain in full, with the rest retrieved from reference TRBV28 and TRBJ1-3, is DVKVTQSSRYLVKRTGEKVFLECVQDMDHENMFWYRQDPGLGLRLIYFSYDVKMKEKGDIPEGYSVSREKKERFSLILESASTNQTSMYLCASSPGSSGNTIYFGEGSWLTVV.

This chain uses TRBV9 with TRBJ1-3, with D possibly being TRBD1 (5 bases). CDR1 is SGDLS and CDR2 is YYNGEE in the germline V gene. This CDR3 is 14 amino acids long. With 0 bases removed from V and 4 bases from J, the gap between germline ends came to 8 bases. CDR3 sequence reads: CASSVAGLGNTIYF. As DNA, the CDR3 is TGTGCCAGCAGCGTAGCAGGGTTGGGAAACACCATATATTTT.

The chain uses TRBV27 and TRBJ2-1, with TRBD2 matching 8 bases. V trimming: 6 bases; J trimming: 8 bases; junction bases outside the gene matches: 6. CDR1 and CDR2 (germline): MNHEY, SMNVEV (reference sequence). CDR3 length: 13 amino acids. CDR3 nucleotides: TGTGCCAGCAGGGGAAGCGGGAGATATGAGCAGTTCTTC. Translation gives CASRGSGRYEQFF.

The chain has TRBV10-3 and TRBJ2-5, with 15 bases that match TRBD2. Per the germline V gene, CDR1 is ENHRY and CDR2 is SYGVKD. CDR3 length equals 18 residues. Unmatched junction bases numbered 10, after V lost 6 bases and J lost 2 bases. The CDR3 region has the DNA TGTGCCATCAGCGACGGACTAGCGGGGGGGCTAGGGCAAGAGACCCAGTACTTC. Translation gives CAISDGLAGGLGQETQYF.

This clone was seen more than once but under ten times. The V and J genes are TRBV7-3 and TRBJ2-3; 7 positions agree with TRBD1. Per the germline V gene, CDR1 is SGHTA and CDR2 is FQGTGA. The CDR3 length is 13 residues. Trimming cost V 5 bases and J 3 bases; bases outside gene matches: 2. The CDR3 bases are TGTGCCAGCAGCCACAGGGGAACAGATACGCAGTATTTT. Its translation: CASSHRGTDTQYF.

The rearrangement uses TRBV11-2 and TRBJ2-6; no definite D call. The CDR3 length is 17 residues. V gave up 3 bases and J gave up 0 bases, with 12 bases separating them. Germline CDR1 reads SGHAT; CDR2 reads FQNNGV. Here the CDR3 reads CASSFLPWSSGANVLTF. CDR3 nucleotide sequence: TGTGCCAGCAGCTTTCTTCCATGGAGCTCTGGGGCCAACGTCCTGACTTTC.

This clone has a single count. V and J are TRBV4-2 and TRBJ1-1; TRBD1 is a possible D gene (6 bases). Deletions cut 5 bases from V and 5 bases from J, with 15 bases between. CDR1 and CDR2 from the germline V gene are LGHNA and YNFKEQ. CDR3 length equals 14 residues. CDR3 sequence reads: CASSIQGLETEAFF. The DNA for the CDR3 is TGTGCCAGCAGCATTCAGGGGTTGGAGACTGAAGCTTTCTTT.

The gene calls are TRBV27 and TRBJ1-3; no clear D. V was pared by 2 bases and J by 0 bases, with 14 bases between. The CDR3 runs to 17 residues. Germline V gives CDR1 MNHEY, CDR2 SMNVEV (reference sequence). The CDR3 reads CASSLRGQALSGNTIYF. For the CDR3, the DNA is TGTGCCAGCAGTTTAAGAGGGCAGGCGCTCTCTGGAAACACCATATATTTT.

The genes are TRBV3-1 (or the pseudogene TRBV3-2) and TRBJ2-7; TRBD2 matches at 15 bases. This CDR3 has 14 residues. V shed 3 bases, J shed 6 bases, and the junction held 0 bases outside the gene matches. Germline CDR1 and CDR2: LGHDT and YNNKEL (reference sequence). CDR3 sequence: CASSQGLAGGEQYF. Here the CDR3 DNA reads TGTGCCAGCAGCCAGGGACTAGCGGGAGGCGAGCAGTACTTC.

The V gene is TRBV30, the J gene TRBJ1-1; D is possibly TRBD1 (5 bases). The germline V gene encodes CDR1 GTSNPN and CDR2 SVGIG (reference sequence). Trimming took off 0 bases at V and 4 bases at J, with 12 bases between the two ends. CDR3 length: 14 amino acids. The CDR3 DNA reads TGTGCCTGGAGTGTACTTGGGGGGTTCACTGAAGCTTTCTTT. It is translated as CAWSVLGGFTEAFF. The full variable domain, its missing parts supplied by reference TRBV30 and TRBJ1-1, is SQTIHQWPATLVQPVGSPLSLECTVEGTSNPNLYWYRQAAGRGLQLLFYSVGIGQISSEVPQNLSASRPQDRQFILSSKKLLLSDSGFYLCAWSVLGGFTEAFFGQGTRLTVV.

The V gene is TRBV25-1, the J gene TRBJ2-3, with D possibly matching TRBD2 (6 bases). Germline V lookup: CDR1 MGHDK, CDR2 SYGVNS. The CDR3 is made up of 16 amino acids. Deletions cut 0 bases from V and 5 bases from J, with 15 bases between. The CDR3 region has the DNA TGTGCCAGCAGTGAATATGGAGGGGTGGGAGAAGATACGCAGTATTTT. Its translation: CASSEYGGVGEDTQYF.

The J gene is TRBJ1-1, the V gene TRBV5-1; 9 bases fit TRBD1. The CDR3 has 13 residues. J lost 5 bases, V lost 4 bases, and 3 bases had no gene match. CDR1 and CDR2 (germline): SGHRS, YFSETQ. CDR3 DNA: TGCGCCAGCAGCGCAGGACAGGGGACTGAAGCTTTCTTT. This gives the protein CASSAGQGTEAFF. Supplemented by reference TRBV5-1 and TRBJ1-1, the full variable domain reads KAGVTQTPRYLIKTRGQQVTLSCSPISGHRSVSWYQQTPGQGLQFLFEYFSETQRNKGNFPGRFSGRQFSNSRSEMNVSTLELGDSALYLCASSAGQGTEAFFGQGTRLTVV.

This chain links TRBV28 with TRBJ2-2; D gene uncertain. Trimming pared 1 base from V and 1 base from J, leaving 4 bases between. The V gene's germline CDR1 is MDHEN and CDR2 SYDVKM. This CDR3 comprises 14 residues. The CDR3 bases are TGTGCCAGCAGTTTATCCATGAACACCGGGGAGCTGTTTTTT. Its protein product is CASSLSMNTGELFF. Complete variable domain (other parts from reference TRBV28 and TRBJ2-2): DVKVTQSSRYLVKRTGEKVFLECVQDMDHENMFWYRQDPGLGLRLIYFSYDVKMKEKGDIPEGYSVSREKKERFSLILESASTNQTSMYLCASSLSMNTGELFFGEGSRLTVL.

The rearrangement links TRBV5-1 to TRBJ1-2; TRBD1 might be the D (5 bases). The CDR3 extends over 14 amino acids. Germline V gives CDR1 SGHRS, CDR2 YFSETQ. V dropped 0 bases and J dropped 4 bases, with 10 bases sitting between them. CDR3 DNA: TGCGCCAGCAGCTTGGTCGGCACAGGCTATGGCTACACCTTC. It yields the protein CASSLVGTGYGYTF.

The rearrangement uses TRBV5-4 and TRBJ1-3, with D possibly matching TRBD1 (5 bases). CDR1 SGHNT and CDR2 YYREEE come from the germline V gene (reference sequence). V was trimmed by 1 base and J by 4 bases, leaving 12 bases between them. The CDR3 extends over 15 amino acids. CDR3 nucleotide sequence: TGTGCCAGCAGCTTGCCTGGGGACTCAGGAAACACCATATATTTT. Residues: CASSLPGDSGNTIYF.

The V and J genes are TRBV4-1 and TRBJ2-7, with 8 bases identical to TRBD1. The CDR3 loop spans 14 amino acids. The V segment lost 5 bases and the J segment 1 base; nucleotides outside the gene matches: 4. CDR1 is MGHRA, CDR2 YSYEKL, per germline. The CDR3: CASSWDRPSYEQYF. The DNA of the CDR3 is TGCGCCAGCAGCTGGGACAGGCCGTCCTACGAGCAGTACTTC.

The chain has TRBV18 and TRBJ2-1; 7 nucleotides align to TRBD1. This CDR3 contains 15 residues. V gave up 3 bases and J gave up 9 bases; unmatched junction bases: 11. Germline assignment: CDR1 KGHSH and CDR2 LQKENI. The CDR3 here is CASSPRQGIGGEQFF. The CDR3 nucleotides read TGTGCCAGCTCACCGCGACAGGGAATCGGAGGTGAGCAGTTCTTC.

The chain joins TRBV24-1 to TRBJ1-3; D is uncertain. The CDR3 covers 14 residues. Trimming removed 10 bases from V and 3 bases from J, with 15 bases in between. CDR1 KGHDR and CDR2 SFDVKD come from the germline V gene. CDR3 nucleotide sequence: TGTGCCACGACCTCGACGGCGGATGGAAACACCATATATTTT. Translation: CATTSTADGNTIYF.

The rearrangement uses TRBV14 and TRBJ1-1; possible D gene TRBD1, 5 bases. The germline V gene encodes CDR1 SGHDN and CDR2 FVKESK. CDR3 length equals 18 residues. Trimming shortened V by 1 base and J by 1 base, and 19 bases separated the two germline ends. The CDR3: CASSQVGGGEGPNTEAFF. CDR3 in DNA: TGTGCCAGCAGCCAAGTTGGGGGGGGAGAGGGCCCGAACACTGAAGCTTTCTTT.

This chain links TRBV27 with TRBJ2-7; 7 bases are a match to TRBD2. Trimming took 2 bases from V and 4 from J; bases not matched to a gene: 5. CDR1 and CDR2 from the germline V gene are MNHEY and SMNVEV (reference sequence). The CDR3 is 14 residues long. The CDR3 coding sequence is TGTGCCAGCAGTTTAGAGCGGGATACTTACGAGCAGTACTTC. Its translation: CASSLERDTYEQYF.

The chain recombines TRBV6-6 with TRBJ2-7; weak D call: TRBD1 (5 bases). The CDR3 sequence is 12 residues long. Germline V gene lookup returns CDR1 MNHNY and CDR2 SVGAGI (reference sequence). Trimming cost V 7 bases and J 6 bases, with 13 bases left between them. The CDR3 reads CASTPVRVEQYF. CDR3 bases: TGTGCCAGCACCCCGGTCAGGGTCGAGCAGTACTTC.

This chain uses TRBV19 with TRBJ1-2; 8 positions match TRBD1. CDR1 is LNHDA, CDR2 SQIVND, per germline (reference sequence). The CDR3 totals 14 residues. The junction had 7 bases not matched to a gene; V was cut back by 4 bases and J by 6 bases. The CDR3 is CASSRNRGMDGYTF. The CDR3 DNA sequence: TGTGCCAGTAGTAGGAACAGGGGGATGGATGGCTACACCTTC.

The chain carries TRBV19 and TRBJ1-2; 10 positions match TRBD1. The CDR3 loop spans 14 amino acids. CDR1 and CDR2 (germline): LNHDA, SQIVND (reference sequence). Unmatched junction bases numbered 7, after V lost 4 bases and J lost 8 bases. The CDR3 reads CASSTGTGVGGYTF. The CDR3 bases are TGTGCCAGTAGTACCGGGACAGGGGTCGGCGGCTACACCTTC.

The CDR3 bases are TGTGCCAGCAGCTTCCGGGACAGGGGGACCCCCTGGGAAGAGACCCAGTACTTC. This sequence encodes CASSFRDRGTPWEETQYF. The chain carries TRBV7-3 and TRBJ2-5; TRBD1 matches at 11 bases. V lost 3 bases to trimming and J lost 3 bases; unmatched junction nucleotides: 12. This CDR3 is built from 18 residues. Germline-derived CDR1 and CDR2 are SGHTA and FQGTGA.

The J gene is TRBJ2-1, the V gene TRBV11-1; a possible D gene is TRBD2 (6 bases). CDR1 and CDR2 from the germline V gene are SGHAT and FQDESV (reference sequence). This CDR3 has 15 residues. V dropped 1 base and J dropped 10 bases, with 17 bases sitting between them. CDR3 region: CASSLGGSGSSEQFF. In nucleotides, the CDR3 is TGTGCCAGCAGCTTAGGGGGTAGCGGATCCTCAGAGCAGTTCTTC.

The rearrangement links TRBV4-1 to TRBJ1-6; D unclear. Looked up from germline, CDR1 is MGHRA and CDR2 is YSYEKL. With 0 bases removed from V and 9 bases from J, the gap between germline ends came to 6 bases. CDR3 length equals 13 residues. The CDR3 DNA sequence: TGCGCCAGCAGCCAAGATGTGGCTTCACCCCTCCACTTT. It codes for CASSQDVASPLHF.

The V gene is TRBV9, the J gene TRBJ2-7, with a tentative D call TRBD1 (6 bases). V was clipped by 3 bases and J by 12 bases, with 25 bases between them. CDR1 and CDR2 (germline): SGDLS, YYNGEE. CDR3 length: 15 residues. CDR3 sequence: CASSGGQDPLDRRYF. The CDR3 DNA sequence: TGTGCCAGCAGCGGGGGACAAGACCCCCTAGATAGGAGGTACTTC.